Presented here are 32 T cell receptor beta chains from one specimen sequenced in a study of blood T cell repertoires in COVID-19. Generated by immunoSEQ multiplex PCR, the TCRdb table keeps only in-frame clones and is missing some. The table lists tens of thousands of clones, around nine tenths of them singletons, with approximately 6.2% in the top ten. The sample comprised peripheral blood. These receptors were taken from a human donor in a cohort sampled during active COVID-19.

The V and J genes are TRBV4-2 and TRBJ2-1; D unresolved. The CDR3 consists of 15 residues. CDR1 and CDR2 from the germline V gene are LGHNA and YNFKEQ. Trimming stripped 1 base from V and 5 bases from J, with 12 bases between. The CDR3 DNA reads as TGTGCCAGCAGCCAAGTTCGTCAACTGGACAATGAGCAGTTCTTC. Protein product: CASSQVRQLDNEQFF.

This chain uses TRBV6-1 with TRBJ2-3; 8 bases are a match to TRBD1. CDR1 and CDR2 (germline): MNHNS, SASEGT. The ends lost 2 bases at V and 6 bases at J; junction bases unmatched: 10. This CDR3 is 16 amino acids long. CDR3 amino acids: CASSEYPGTGSDTQYF. CDR3 DNA: TGTGCCAGCAGTGAATATCCCGGGACAGGTTCGGATACGCAGTATTTT.

The chain links TRBV5-1 to TRBJ2-7; 11 bases align to TRBD2. After removal of 4 bases from V and 0 bases from J, the junction contained 3 bases not matched to a gene. This CDR3 spans 15 amino acids. Germline CDR1 reads SGHRS; CDR2 reads YFSETQ. In DNA, the CDR3 is TGCGCCAGCAGCGTCACTAGCGGGAGCTCCTACGAGCAGTACTTC. Its protein is CASSVTSGSSYEQYF. Full variable domain (rest looked up from reference TRBV5-1 and TRBJ2-7): KAGVTQTPRYLIKTRGQQVTLSCSPISGHRSVSWYQQTPGQGLQFLFEYFSETQRNKGNFPGRFSGRQFSNSRSEMNVSTLELGDSALYLCASSVTSGSSYEQYFGPGTRLTVT.

This chain links TRBV3-1 (or the pseudogene TRBV3-2) with TRBJ2-2, with 7 bases identical to TRBD1. CDR3 size: 12 residues. Per germline, CDR1 LGHDT and CDR2 YNNKEL (reference sequence). With 4 bases clipped from V and 7 bases from J, the junction kept 0 bases outside the gene matches. The CDR3 region is CASSPGGGELFF. DNA for the CDR3: TGTGCCAGCAGCCCAGGGGGCGGGGAGCTGTTTTTT.

The chain carries TRBV5-1 and TRBJ2-1; 10 nucleotides line up with TRBD2. Germline V gene lookup returns CDR1 SGHRS and CDR2 YFSETQ. J gave up 7 bases and V 3 bases, and 13 bases lay outside the gene matches. The CDR3 extends over 17 amino acids. Here the CDR3 reads CASSSEPASGRRNEQFF. The CDR3, as DNA: TGCGCCAGCAGCTCCGAACCCGCTAGCGGGAGAAGGAATGAGCAGTTCTTC.

This clone was seen only a few times. This chain connects TRBV2 to TRBJ1-2; D gene unclear. V lost 2 bases and J lost 4, with 8 bases in between. There are 13 residues in the CDR3. Germline CDR1 and CDR2: SNHLY and FYNNEI. The CDR3 region has the DNA TGTGCCAGCAGTGAAATCCAGGCCTATGGCTACACCTTC. Translated: CASSEIQAYGYTF.

This chain uses TRBV18 with TRBJ2-5, with 8 bases matching TRBD1. Germline CDR1 KGHSH, CDR2 LQKENI. This CDR3 is 14 amino acids long. The junction had 7 bases not matched to a gene; V was cut back by 5 bases and J by 5 bases. Here the CDR3 DNA reads TGTGCCAGCTCATCCCGGACAGGGTCGGAGACCCAGTACTTC. This codes for CASSSRTGSETQYF.

V is TRBV7-9 and J is TRBJ1-1, with D perhaps TRBD1 (5 bases). Trimming cost V 5 bases and J 10 bases, with 17 bases left between them. CDR1 and CDR2 from the germline V gene are SEHNR and FQNEAQ (reference sequence). The CDR3 is 13 residues long. CDR3 nucleotides: TGTGCCAGCAGCGACAGTGGTTATCCGAGAGCTTTCTTT. It is translated as CASSDSGYPRAFF. The full variable domain, rest sourced from reference TRBV7-9 and TRBJ1-1, is DTGVSQNPRHKITKRGQNVTFRCDPISEHNRLYWYRQTLGQGPEFLTYFQNEAQLEKSRLLSDRFSAERPKGSFSTLEIQRTEQGDSAMYLCASSDSGYPRAFFGQGTRLTVV.

The rearrangement uses TRBV7-6 and TRBJ1-5; D is unresolved. Per the germline V gene, CDR1 is SGHVS and CDR2 is FNYEAQ. V was shortened by 3 bases and J by 1 base, with 13 bases between the two germline ends. The CDR3 runs 16 residues. The CDR3 sequence is CASSLTPQASNQPQHF. In DNA form, the CDR3 reads TGTGCCAGCAGCTTGACACCGCAGGCGAGCAATCAGCCCCAGCATTTT.

J is TRBJ2-1 and V is TRBV4-3; the match to TRBD2 covers 7 bases. This CDR3 has 15 residues. The germline V gene has CDR1 LGHNA and CDR2 YSLEER. Germline trimming cut 4 bases from V and 8 bases from J; bases unmatched to any gene: 11. CDR3 in DNA: TGCGCCAGCAGCCGACGGGAGATAGCGGGCCATGAGCAGTTCTTC. As protein: CASSRREIAGHEQFF.

The chain links TRBV11-3 to TRBJ2-3; TRBD2 agrees at 11 bases. The trim removed 1 base at V and 4 bases at J, leaving 4 bases unmatched. CDR1 and CDR2 (germline): SGHNT, YENEEA. The CDR3 contains 16 residues. CDR3 residues: CASSLGLAGGADTQYF. The CDR3, as DNA: TGTGCCAGCAGCTTAGGCCTAGCGGGGGGTGCAGATACGCAGTATTTT.

This clone was seen a single time. The chain links TRBV30 to TRBJ1-3, with TRBD1 matching 9 bases. This CDR3 region has 12 residues. CDR1 GTSNPN and CDR2 SVGIG come from the germline V gene (reference sequence). V was pared by 5 bases and J by 9 bases, with 5 bases of the junction left unmatched. The CDR3 sequence is CAWEQGASTIYF. As DNA, the CDR3 is TGTGCCTGGGAACAGGGGGCGAGCACCATATATTTT.

The rearrangement joins TRBV28 to TRBJ2-5; the match to TRBD2 covers 11 bases. Trimming cost V 5 bases and J 4 bases; bases outside gene matches: 6. The length of the CDR3 is 15 residues. CDR1 MDHEN and CDR2 SYDVKM come from the germline V gene. In DNA, the CDR3 is TGTGCCAGCAGTACCTTAGCGGGGGGGTTAGAGACCCAGTACTTC. Amino acid sequence: CASSTLAGGLETQYF.

The V and J genes are TRBV4-2 and TRBJ2-7; 7 bases fit TRBD2. V dropped 0 bases and J dropped 0; count of bases not matched to a gene: 5. Germline-derived CDR1 and CDR2 are LGHNA and YNFKEQ. This CDR3 spans 16 amino acids. This CDR3 reads CASSQDHGGGSYEQYF. The CDR3 DNA follows: TGTGCCAGCAGCCAAGATCATGGCGGGGGCTCCTACGAGCAGTACTTC.

V is TRBV3-1 (or the pseudogene TRBV3-2) and J is TRBJ2-7; no definite D call. The CDR3 extends over 13 amino acids. Germline V gene sequence: CDR1 LGHDT, CDR2 YNNKEL (reference sequence). Trimming removed 1 base at V and 4 bases at J, with 8 bases between. The CDR3 sequence is CASSQVVEYEQYF. CDR3 bases: TGTGCCAGCAGCCAAGTGGTTGAGTACGAGCAGTACTTC.

This chain links TRBV4-1 with TRBJ1-3; D perhaps matches TRBD1 (5 bases). V gave up 0 bases and J gave up 5 bases, with 17 bases separating them. Looked up from germline, CDR1 is MGHRA and CDR2 is YSYEKL. This CDR3 is built from 17 residues. The CDR3 DNA reads TGCGCCAGCAGCCAAGATCGTGCCCGGACAACCCGAAACACCATATATTTT. Translating it yields CASSQDRARTTRNTIYF.

This clone has a single count. This rearrangement joins TRBV18 to TRBJ1-2, with D maybe TRBD1 (6 bases). CDR1 KGHSH and CDR2 LQKENI come from the germline V gene. The CDR3 has 12 amino acids. V shed 3 bases and J shed 6 bases, with 8 bases lying between them. The CDR3, as DNA: TGTGCCAGCTCACCTAACAGGGATGGCTACACCTTC. This codes for CASSPNRDGYTF.

V and J are TRBV6-1 and TRBJ2-1, with D possibly being TRBD1 (5 bases). This CDR3 contains 16 residues. Germline CDR1 is MNHNS and CDR2 is SASEGT. The V and J ends lost 0 bases and 1 base respectively, with 10 bases between them. CDR3: CASSEAVAGSYNEQFF. For the CDR3, the DNA is TGTGCCAGCAGTGAAGCGGTGGCAGGGTCCTACAATGAGCAGTTCTTC.

The chain carries TRBV27 and TRBJ2-7; 9 nucleotides align to TRBD2. The germline V gene has CDR1 MNHEY and CDR2 SMNVEV (reference sequence). After removal of 6 bases from V and 6 bases from J, the junction contained 6 bases not matched to a gene. The length of the CDR3 is 13 residues. CDR3 protein: CASRRRGGVEQYF. CDR3 sequence (DNA): TGTGCCAGCAGGAGGCGGGGGGGGGTCGAGCAGTACTTC.

The chain joins TRBV6-6 to TRBJ2-7; 7 bases line up with TRBD1. Germline V gene data show CDR1 as MNHNY and CDR2 as SVGAGI (reference sequence). After removal of 5 bases from V and 7 bases from J, the junction contained 20 bases not matched to a gene. The CDR3 loop spans 17 amino acids. CDR3 nucleotides: TGTGCCAGCAGTCCCCCGAGACAGGGAACGGCGTCCAAGGAGCAGTACTTC. It translates to CASSPPRQGTASKEQYF.

This chain links TRBV6-4 with TRBJ2-2; TRBD1 matches at 7 bases. Germline trimming cut 6 bases from V and 4 bases from J; bases unmatched to any gene: 5. The CDR3 is 14 residues long. CDR1 is MRHNA, CDR2 SNTAGT, per germline. CDR3 bases: TGTGCCAGCAGCTTGACAGGGACCACCGGGGAGCTGTTTTTT. This codes for CASSLTGTTGELFF.

The chain carries TRBV28 and TRBJ1-5; TRBD1 is a possible D gene (6 bases). The CDR3 is 14 residues long. The V gene lost 5 bases and the J gene lost 9 bases, with 17 bases spanning the gap. Germline V lookup: CDR1 MDHEN, CDR2 SYDVKM. The CDR3 protein is CASSQTGGVRPQHF. The CDR3 DNA reads TGTGCCAGCAGTCAGACAGGCGGAGTACGGCCCCAGCATTTT.

This clone was observed once. V and J are TRBV2 and TRBJ2-7; 8 bases map to TRBD1. Germline V gene sequence: CDR1 SNHLY, CDR2 FYNNEI. The junction had 3 bases not matched to a gene; V was cut back by 5 bases and J by 3 bases. CDR3 size: 13 residues. In nucleotides, the CDR3 is TGTGCCAGCAGTCTCGGACAGGGCTACGAGCAGTACTTC. It yields the protein CASSLGQGYEQYF.

This sequence joins TRBV19 and TRBJ1-2; TRBD1 matches at 12 bases. V trimming: 7 bases; J trimming: 1 base; junction bases outside the gene matches: 7. The CDR3 spans 16 residues. Germline V gene data show CDR1 as LNHDA and CDR2 as SQIVND (reference sequence). This CDR3 is CASKRGQGAYNYGYTF. Here the CDR3 DNA reads TGTGCCAGTAAGAGGGGACAGGGGGCATATAACTATGGCTACACCTTC. Full variable domain (missing parts from reference TRBV19 and TRBJ1-2): DGGITQSPKYLFRKEGQNVTLSCEQNLNHDAMYWYRQDPGQGLRLIYYSQIVNDFQKGDIAEGYSVSREKKESFPLTVTSAQKNPTAFYLCASKRGQGAYNYGYTFGSGTRLTVV.

The chain recombines TRBV19 with TRBJ2-7; a possible D gene is TRBD1 (5 bases). This CDR3 spans 13 amino acids. CDR1 is LNHDA, CDR2 SQIVND, per germline (reference sequence). The V end lost 4 bases, the J end lost 0 bases, and 7 bases lay between the germline ends. CDR3 bases: TGTGCCAGTAGTAGACAGACCTCCTACGAGCAGTACTTC. Its protein product is CASSRQTSYEQYF.

The V call is TRBV12-3 or TRBV12-4, the J call TRBJ1-3, with TRBD1 as a possible D gene (6 bases). The CDR3 is made up of 13 amino acids. The ends were cut back, 5 bases at V and 9 bases at J, with 14 bases in the middle. The CDR3 DNA is TGTGCCAGCAGTCCAGGGGCCCCGGGCACCATATATTTT. Translating gives CASSPGAPGTIYF.

This chain connects TRBV5-1 to TRBJ1-2; 8 nucleotides line up with TRBD1. The V segment lost 3 bases and the J segment 6 bases; nucleotides outside the gene matches: 7. This CDR3 has 14 amino acids. The germline V gene encodes CDR1 SGHRS and CDR2 YFSETQ. CDR3 sequence: CASSSYTGGHGYTF. CDR3 coding DNA: TGCGCCAGCAGCTCATATACAGGGGGTCATGGCTACACCTTC. Full variable domain (rest looked up from reference TRBV5-1 and TRBJ1-2): KAGVTQTPRYLIKTRGQQVTLSCSPISGHRSVSWYQQTPGQGLQFLFEYFSETQRNKGNFPGRFSGRQFSNSRSEMNVSTLELGDSALYLCASSSYTGGHGYTFGSGTRLTVV.

The gene calls are TRBV19 and TRBJ1-4; D is unclear. The CDR3 totals 13 residues. Germline-derived CDR1 and CDR2 are LNHDA and SQIVND (reference sequence). Trimming shortened V by 5 bases and J by 6 bases, and 10 bases separated the two germline ends. The chain's CDR3 is CASSPRHYEKLFF. CDR3 DNA: TGTGCCAGTAGTCCTCGACACTATGAAAAACTGTTTTTT.

This clone has a single count. The chain has TRBV29-1 and TRBJ1-4; possible D gene TRBD1, 6 bases. The germline CDR1 and CDR2 sequences are SQVTM and ANQGSEA. The ends were cut back, 5 bases at V and 0 bases at J, with 16 bases in the middle. The CDR3 loop spans 16 amino acids. The CDR3 reads CSVQVPGATTNEKLFF. The CDR3 DNA sequence: TGCAGCGTTCAAGTGCCAGGGGCTACAACTAATGAAAAACTGTTTTTT.

This clone has just one count. J is TRBJ1-1 and V is TRBV5-4, with D unresolved. Per the germline V gene, CDR1 is SGHNT and CDR2 is YYREEE (reference sequence). Trimming cost V 6 bases and J 2 bases, with 11 bases left between them. This CDR3 is built from 13 residues. CDR3 loop: CASTERANTEAFF. The CDR3 nucleotides read TGTGCCAGCACCGAGCGGGCCAACACTGAAGCTTTCTTT.

This sequence joins TRBV7-3 and TRBJ2-3; 8 bases match TRBD2. The germline gives CDR1 SGHTA, CDR2 FQGTGA. J was trimmed by 6 bases and V by 2 bases; bases with no gene match: 4. This CDR3 has 14 residues. The CDR3 DNA follows: TGTGCCAGCAGCTTATACGGGAGGGTGGATACGCAGTATTTT. It specifies CASSLYGRVDTQYF.

CDR3 sequence reads: CASSSSGERETQYF. The DNA of the CDR3 is TGCGCCAGCAGCTCTTCTGGTGAGCGAGAGACCCAGTACTTC. The chain recombines TRBV5-1 with TRBJ2-5; D uncertain. Germline V lookup: CDR1 SGHRS, CDR2 YFSETQ. V was shortened by 3 bases and J by 4 bases, with 13 bases between the two germline ends. The CDR3 runs to 14 residues.